This is a list of T cell receptor beta chains from one sample in a study of T cells in Graves' hyperthyroidism and ophthalmopathy. MiXCR, applied by TCRdb to the multiplex PCR reads, yields one record per CDR3 protein. Altogether roughly 650,000 distinct CDR3 sequences are present, about a sixth being singletons, with the ten largest covering more than 3%. Sequences were obtained from blood. The receptors come from a woman aged 40 to 50 with Graves' ophthalmopathy. Both conserved end residues are part of each CDR3. The order of the fields is J gene, clone size, D gene, V gene, CDR3 protein, CDR3 DNA. D genes are given only for firm matches. The size of a clone is reported for some rows only, either as once, few or many, or as a class for expanded clones.

j_gene: TRBJ2-4; abundance: NA; d_gene: TRBD1; v_gene: TRBV5-6; CDR3aa: CASSLYWTGPKNIQYF; CDR3nt: TGTGCCAGCAGCCTCTACTGGACAGGGCCAAAAAACATTCAGTACTTC
j_gene: TRBJ2-2; abundance: NA; d_gene: NA; v_gene: TRBV5-1; CDR3aa: CASSLAVGSPGELFF; CDR3nt: TGCGCCAGCAGCTTGGCAGTGGGGAGCCCCGGGGAGCTGTTTTTT
j_gene: TRBJ2-1; abundance: few; d_gene: NA; v_gene: TRBV6-2/TRBV6-3; CDR3aa: CASSDPDYNSYNEQFF; CDR3nt: TGTGCCAGCAGTGACCCGGACTACAACTCCTACAATGAGCAGTTCTTC
j_gene: TRBJ2-3; abundance: many; d_gene: TRBD1; v_gene: TRBV28; CDR3aa: CASRMGQPTDTQYF; CDR3nt: TGTGCCAGCAGGATGGGACAGCCCACAGATACGCAGTATTTT
j_gene: TRBJ1-4; abundance: many; d_gene: TRBD1; v_gene: TRBV18; CDR3aa: CASSPPGQPNEKLFF; CDR3nt: TGTGCCAGCTCACCACCGGGACAGCCTAATGAAAAACTGTTTTTT
j_gene: TRBJ1-2; abundance: few; d_gene: TRBD1; v_gene: TRBV12-3/TRBV12-4; CDR3aa: CASSLQGAEVNGYTF; CDR3nt: TGTGCCAGCAGTCTACAGGGGGCGGAGGTGAATGGCTACACCTTC
j_gene: TRBJ1-1; abundance: few; d_gene: TRBD1; v_gene: TRBV9; CDR3aa: CASSAGTGGSGYTEAFF; CDR3nt: TGTGCCAGCAGCGCTGGGACAGGGGGCAGTGGATACACTGAAGCTTTCTTT
j_gene: TRBJ2-5; abundance: NA; d_gene: NA; v_gene: TRBV11-2; CDR3aa: CASSSGVRETQYF; CDR3nt: TGTGCCAGCAGCTCGGGGGTACGAGAGACCCAGTACTTC
j_gene: TRBJ2-7; abundance: many; d_gene: TRBD2; v_gene: TRBV11-2; CDR3aa: CASSLDPAGGPPYEQYF; CDR3nt: TGTGCCAGCAGCTTAGACCCAGCGGGGGGTCCCCCCTACGAGCAGTACTTC
j_gene: TRBJ2-7; abundance: many; d_gene: TRBD2; v_gene: TRBV5-1; CDR3aa: CASSFGSGRATYEQYF; CDR3nt: TGCGCCAGCAGCTTCGGTAGCGGGAGGGCCACCTACGAGCAGTACTTC
j_gene: TRBJ2-3; abundance: many; d_gene: TRBD2; v_gene: TRBV20-1; CDR3aa: CSARGPPLAGEPDTQYF; CDR3nt: TGCAGTGCTAGAGGCCCCCCACTAGCGGGGGAGCCAGATACGCAGTATTTT
j_gene: TRBJ1-1; abundance: many; d_gene: TRBD1; v_gene: TRBV12-5; CDR3aa: CASGWGQGLAFF; CDR3nt: TGTGCTAGTGGTTGGGGACAGGGGCTGGCTTTCTTT
j_gene: TRBJ1-4; abundance: few; d_gene: NA; v_gene: TRBV2; CDR3aa: CASRPVPSGDEKLFF; CDR3nt: TGTGCCAGCAGACCCGTTCCTTCCGGGGATGAAAAACTGTTTTTT
j_gene: TRBJ1-1; abundance: many; d_gene: NA; v_gene: TRBV5-1; CDR3aa: CASRTKEGINTEAFF; CDR3nt: TGCGCCAGCAGGACTAAGGAGGGGATTAACACTGAAGCTTTCTTT
j_gene: TRBJ1-1; abundance: few; d_gene: NA; v_gene: TRBV19; CDR3aa: CASSIGVTEAFF; CDR3nt: TGTGCCAGTAGTATTGGGGTCACTGAAGCTTTCTTT
j_gene: TRBJ1-1; abundance: few; d_gene: NA; v_gene: TRBV19; CDR3aa: CATSTGPWNTEAFF; CDR3nt: TGTGCCACTTCGACCGGGCCCTGGAACACTGAAGCTTTCTTT
j_gene: TRBJ2-7; abundance: NA; d_gene: TRBD1; v_gene: TRBV28; CDR3aa: CASSLWFVGTGTSRPYEQYF; CDR3nt: TGTGCCAGCAGTTTATGGTTTGTTGGGACAGGGACCTCCAGACCCTACGAGCAGTACTTC
j_gene: TRBJ1-2; abundance: few; d_gene: TRBD1; v_gene: TRBV18; CDR3aa: CASSPRVAMGQNYGYTF; CDR3nt: TGTGCCAGCTCACCACGGGTGGCGATGGGACAGAACTATGGCTACACCTTC
j_gene: TRBJ2-7; abundance: NA; d_gene: TRBD2; v_gene: TRBV20-1; CDR3aa: CSAQGGLAGGEQYF; CDR3nt: TGCAGTGCACAAGGTGGACTAGCGGGAGGGGAGCAGTACTTC
j_gene: TRBJ1-2; abundance: few; d_gene: NA; v_gene: TRBV20-1; CDR3aa: CSARDPAVITGYTF; CDR3nt: TGCAGTGCTAGAGATCCCGCCGTTATTACAGGCTACACCTTC
j_gene: TRBJ2-3; abundance: many; d_gene: TRBD1; v_gene: TRBV27; CDR3aa: CASQPWQGATYTQYF; CDR3nt: TGTGCCAGCCAACCTTGGCAGGGGGCAACTTATACGCAGTATTTT
j_gene: TRBJ1-6; abundance: NA; d_gene: NA; v_gene: TRBV3-1; CDR3aa: CASSQDGLSPLHF; CDR3nt: TGTGCCAGCAGCCAAGACGGGCTTTCACCCCTCCACTTT
j_gene: TRBJ2-3; abundance: many; d_gene: NA; v_gene: TRBV18; CDR3aa: CASSPPPAPDTQYF; CDR3nt: TGTGCCAGCTCACCCCCTCCCGCGCCAGATACGCAGTATTTT
j_gene: TRBJ1-1; abundance: many; d_gene: NA; v_gene: TRBV7-3; CDR3aa: CASSAIRNTEAFF; CDR3nt: TGTGCCAGCAGCGCCATAAGGAACACTGAAGCTTTCTTT
j_gene: TRBJ1-2; abundance: NA; d_gene: NA; v_gene: TRBV4-1; CDR3aa: CASSPWAGQGYTF; CDR3nt: TGCGCCAGCAGCCCCTGGGCAGGGCAAGGCTACACCTTC
j_gene: TRBJ2-1; abundance: few; d_gene: TRBD2; v_gene: TRBV6-5; CDR3aa: CASSYWGGTQSEQFF; CDR3nt: TGTGCCAGCAGTTACTGGGGGGGGACCCAATCCGAGCAGTTCTTC
j_gene: TRBJ1-4; abundance: few; d_gene: NA; v_gene: TRBV12-3/TRBV12-4; CDR3aa: CASSTLGNEKLFF; CDR3nt: TGTGCCAGCAGTACCCTAGGGAATGAAAAACTGTTTTTT
j_gene: TRBJ2-5; abundance: NA; d_gene: NA; v_gene: TRBV7-9; CDR3aa: CASSPTPAIGAETQYF; CDR3nt: TGTGCCAGCAGCCCGACCCCGGCCATAGGTGCGGAGACCCAGTACTTC
j_gene: TRBJ2-1; abundance: many; d_gene: NA; v_gene: TRBV20-1; CDR3aa: CSASPTRVSYNEQFF; CDR3nt: TGCAGTGCTAGTCCGACTCGTGTCTCCTACAATGAGCAGTTCTTC
j_gene: TRBJ1-2; abundance: NA; d_gene: NA; v_gene: TRBV6-1; CDR3aa: CASSAPGAGNYGYTF; CDR3nt: TGTGCCAGCAGTGCGCCGGGGGCTGGTAACTATGGCTACACCTTC
j_gene: TRBJ2-1; abundance: few; d_gene: TRBD2; v_gene: TRBV6-5; CDR3aa: CASSYKGSGSGEQFF; CDR3nt: TGTGCCAGCAGTTACAAAGGGAGCGGGAGTGGTGAGCAGTTCTTC
j_gene: TRBJ2-5; abundance: many; d_gene: NA; v_gene: TRBV5-5; CDR3aa: CASSPSQETRETQYF; CDR3nt: TGTGCCAGCAGCCCGTCGCAGGAAACCCGTGAGACCCAGTACTTC
j_gene: TRBJ2-4; abundance: many; d_gene: TRBD2; v_gene: TRBV20-1; CDR3aa: CSARDGTIAKNIQYF; CDR3nt: TGCAGTGCTAGAGATGGGACTATAGCCAAAAACATTCAGTACTTC
j_gene: TRBJ2-7; abundance: NA; d_gene: NA; v_gene: TRBV30; CDR3aa: CAWSVSGSSYEQYF; CDR3nt: TGTGCCTGGAGTGTATCAGGGTCCTCCTACGAGCAGTACTTC
j_gene: TRBJ1-2; abundance: NA; d_gene: TRBD1; v_gene: TRBV9; CDR3aa: CASSVFGGQGSGGYTF; CDR3nt: TGTGCCAGCAGCGTATTTGGGGGACAGGGAAGTGGTGGCTACACCTTC
j_gene: TRBJ1-1; abundance: many; d_gene: NA; v_gene: TRBV3-1; CDR3aa: CASSQNLGTLPEAFF; CDR3nt: TGTGCCAGCAGCCAAAACCTCGGAACACTTCCTGAAGCTTTCTTT
j_gene: TRBJ2-2; abundance: NA; d_gene: TRBD2; v_gene: TRBV7-2; CDR3aa: CASSLAGLAGEGNTGELFF; CDR3nt: TGTGCCAGCAGCTTAGCCGGACTAGCGGGGGAGGGGAACACCGGGGAGCTGTTTTTT
j_gene: TRBJ1-4; abundance: few; d_gene: NA; v_gene: TRBV18; CDR3aa: CASSLGDSTNEKLFF; CDR3nt: TGTGCCAGCTCTTTGGGTGACTCAACTAATGAAAAACTGTTTTTT